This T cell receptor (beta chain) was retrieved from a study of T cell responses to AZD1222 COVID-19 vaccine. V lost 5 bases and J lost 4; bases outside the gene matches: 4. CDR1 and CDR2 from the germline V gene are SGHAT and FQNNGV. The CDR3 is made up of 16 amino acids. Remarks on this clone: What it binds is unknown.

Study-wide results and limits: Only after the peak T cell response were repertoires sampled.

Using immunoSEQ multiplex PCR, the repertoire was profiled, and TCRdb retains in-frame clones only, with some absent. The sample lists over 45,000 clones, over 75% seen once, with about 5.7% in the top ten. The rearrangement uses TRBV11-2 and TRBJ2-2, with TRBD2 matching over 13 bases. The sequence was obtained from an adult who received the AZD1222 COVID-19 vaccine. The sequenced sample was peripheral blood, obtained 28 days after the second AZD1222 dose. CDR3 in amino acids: CASSPTSGGRTGELFF. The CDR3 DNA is TGTGCCAGCAGCCCGACTAGCGGGGGGCGCACCGGGGAGCTGTTTTTT. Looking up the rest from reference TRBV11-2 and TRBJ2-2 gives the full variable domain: EAGVAQSPRYKIIEKRQSVAFWCNPISGHATLYWYQQILGQGPKLLIQFQNNGVVDDSQLPKDRFSAERLKGVDSTLKIQPAKLEDSAVYLCASSPTSGGRTGELFFGEGSRLTVL.